The rows below give T cell receptor beta chains drawn from one sample of a study of cytomegalovirus exposure and HLA in healthy donors. The table came from immunoSEQ multiplex PCR; TCRdb's copy has only in-frame clones and leaves some out. Found here are roughly 180,000 clones, more than 65% of them singletons; the top ten hold approximately 6%. The source material was PBMCs. Receptors were obtained from a woman aged 25 to 39 in good health and CMV-seropositive. The conserved cysteine and the conserved F or W are not part of the CDR3 here. The size of a clone is reported for some rows only, either as once, few or many, or as a class for expanded clones.

len,v_gene,j_gene,abundance,CDR3aa
12,TRBV6-6,TRBJ2-1,NA,ASSYPRQGNEQF
12,TRBV7-8,TRBJ1-5,NA,VSSLRREGQPQH
14,TRBV7-3,TRBJ2-3,NA,ASSLIAGGLTDTQY
14,TRBV4-1,TRBJ2-7,NA,ASSQVGTSASYEQY
11,TRBV14,TRBJ1-4,NA,ASSQELREKLF
11,TRBV5-6,TRBJ1-2,NA,ASSLGRNYGYT
13,TRBV6-6,TRBJ1-6,NA,ASSYRQGDNSPLH
13,TRBV28,TRBJ2-7,NA,ASSQPRAGNYEQY
11,TRBV10-1,TRBJ2-7,NA,ASSESVAAKQY
12,TRBV2,TRBJ1-5,NA,ASSADRAVVPQH
13,TRBV11-2,TRBJ2-5,NA,ASSLGSGNGATQY
10,TRBV11-1,TRBJ1-2,NA,ASSFGGYGYT
12,TRBV5-4,TRBJ2-7,NA,ASSEGQNSYEQY
13,TRBV5-5,TRBJ1-2,NA,ASSLVGGLNYGYT
12,TRBV4-3,TRBJ1-2,NA,ASSQDRQIYGYT
12,TRBV28,TRBJ2-1,NA,ASSSRGTYNEQF
11,TRBV13,TRBJ1-2,NA,ASSRDMSYGYT
12,TRBV29-1,TRBJ1-1,NA,SVGGLLDRHEAF
12,TRBV28,TRBJ1-1,NA,ASTPRQTNTEAF
13,TRBV27,TRBJ2-4,NA,ASRRQGSPKNIQY
11,TRBV6-5,TRBJ2-2,NA,ASSYADTWELF
14,TRBV4-1,TRBJ1-2,NA,ASSQSWSSNLYGYT
9,TRBV10-2,TRBJ2-1,NA,ASSASGEQF
13,TRBV29-1,TRBJ1-1,NA,SVGGSKGGSTEAF
12,TRBV6-1,TRBJ2-7,NA,ASSGSRVAYEQY
15,TRBV27,TRBJ1-4,NA,ASSLSVWVGGLEKLF
12,TRBV5-6,TRBJ2-7,NA,ASSLVAGSYEQY
9,TRBV28,TRBJ2-3,NA,ASLYSDTQY
14,TRBV5-1,TRBJ1-4,once,ASSFSAPTGNEKLF
17,TRBV28,TRBJ1-3,few,ASSLSRGVGGSSGNTIY
12,TRBV7-2,TRBJ1-1,NA,ASSLGGYDTEAF
11,TRBV18,TRBJ2-3,NA,ASSPRESDTQY
14,TRBV6-1,TRBJ1-6,NA,ASSEPTGVFVSPLH
12,TRBV7-9,TRBJ1-2,NA,SSSLFRTGEGYT
15,TRBV11-2,TRBJ2-3,once,ASSLVPGSGSTDTQY
12,TRBV5-1,TRBJ2-5,NA,ASRTSGGAETQY
12,TRBV2,TRBJ2-2,once,ASAGEPATGELF
10,TRBV29-1,TRBJ1-2,NA,SVAGQLAGYT
11,TRBV2,TRBJ2-3,NA,ASRAHGADTQY
13,TRBV5-4,TRBJ2-3,NA,ASSLSGLHTDTQY
12,TRBV7-2,TRBJ1-5,NA,ASSTRQGGQPQH
12,TRBV7-2,TRBJ1-2,NA,ASSLNNRGYGYT
14,TRBV15,TRBJ1-3,once,ATSRDRGPSGNTIY
17,TRBV7-9,TRBJ2-5,NA,ASSLHPLAGGPPQETQY
11,TRBV2,TRBJ2-7,NA,ASSVARGYEQY
15,TRBV7-8,TRBJ1-5,NA,ASSLNSRVVGNQPQH
11,TRBV7-9,TRBJ2-3,NA,ASSSSGTDTQY
11,TRBV19,TRBJ2-7,NA,ASSIQTNYEQY
13,TRBV2,TRBJ2-7,NA,ASSEMGQGTYEQY
12,TRBV19,TRBJ2-7,NA,ASKRWKESYEQY
12,TRBV6-1,TRBJ2-7,NA,ASSGGQWDYEQY
14,TRBV2,TRBJ1-4,NA,ASSGGIGGGLEKLF
12,TRBV11-2,TRBJ2-7,NA,ASSLGQGFYEQY
12,TRBV2,TRBJ2-1,NA,ASRELADYNEQF